The 10 T cell receptor beta chains presented below share a single source sample, sequenced in a study of shared clonotypes between healthy human individuals. TCRdb's table, derived via immunoSEQ multiplex PCR, lists solely in-frame clones and lacks some. The sample records approximately 1,500,000 clones, 95% to 97% being singletons. The sequencing sample was made of naive CD4+ T cells sorted from blood. Subset in this sample: CD45RA+ positively selected. The receptors come from a man aged 30 to 39 in good health.

The chain employs TRBV4-3 and TRBJ2-5; 7 positions match TRBD1. The V gene end was trimmed by 3 bases and the J gene end by 5 bases; junction bases not matched to a gene: 3. Germline-derived CDR1 and CDR2 are LGHNA and YSLEER. The CDR3 is 13 amino acids. The CDR3 DNA reads as TGCGCCAGCAGCCAGACAGGGTTGGAGACCCAGTACTTC. It specifies CASSQTGLETQYF.

CDR3 residues: CASSLLGEETQYF. The CDR3 region has the DNA TGTGCCAGCAGTTTATTGGGGGAAGAGACCCAGTACTTC. The chain links TRBV28 to TRBJ2-5; either TRBD1 or TRBD2 may supply D (5 bases each). Deletions cut 1 base from V and 3 bases from J, with 6 bases between. Germline assignment: CDR1 MDHEN and CDR2 SYDVKM. This CDR3 is 13 amino acids long.

V usage is TRBV19 and J usage is TRBJ2-7; a weak D match, TRBD1 (6 bases). The CDR3 length is 15 residues. The germline V and J ends were trimmed by 5 bases and 3 bases, with 17 bases remaining between them. Germline CDR1 and CDR2: LNHDA and SQIVND (reference sequence). Here the CDR3 DNA reads TGTGCCAGTAGTCATCCTACAGGGATCAGCTACGAGCAGTACTTC. Protein sequence: CASSHPTGISYEQYF.

The genes are TRBV28 and TRBJ1-2; no clear D gene. The ends were cut back, 8 bases at V and 0 bases at J, with 10 bases in the middle. The CDR3 loop spans 13 amino acids. Germline V lookup: CDR1 MDHEN, CDR2 SYDVKM. The CDR3 DNA follows: TGTGCCAGCCGGCCACCCCCTAACTATGGCTACACCTTC. It translates to CASRPPPNYGYTF.

A few counts support this clone. The CDR3 region has the DNA TGTGCCAGCAGCTTTCGTGGGACTAGCATCACCGGGGAGCTGTTTTTT. Translated: CASSFRGTSITGELFF. The rearrangement joins TRBV11-2 to TRBJ2-2; 9 bases fit TRBD2. CDR3 length equals 16 residues. V dropped 3 bases and J dropped 4; count of bases not matched to a gene: 6. In germline, CDR1 is SGHAT, CDR2 FQNNGV. The full variable domain, in which reference TRBV11-2 and TRBJ2-2 provide the parts outside the CDR3, is EAGVAQSPRYKIIEKRQSVAFWCNPISGHATLYWYQQILGQGPKLLIQFQNNGVVDDSQLPKDRFSAERLKGVDSTLKIQPAKLEDSAVYLCASSFRGTSITGELFFGEGSRLTVL.

Of note for this clone: Other DNA sequences within the sample encode an identical CDR3. The DNA of the CDR3 is TGTGCCAGCAGCCTCGGGACTAGCGGGGGCCAAGAGACCCAGTACTTC. Its protein is CASSLGTSGGQETQYF. The J gene is TRBJ2-5, the V gene TRBV7-9, with TRBD2 identical over 14 bases. Per the germline V gene, CDR1 is SEHNR and CDR2 is FQNEAQ (reference sequence). The CDR3 totals 16 residues. V lost 5 bases and J lost 1; bases outside the gene matches: 3.

CDR3 nucleotides: TGTGCCAGCAGCCCTTTGGGCCCTAGCTCCTACAATGAGCAGTTCTTC. Protein: CASSPLGPSSYNEQFF. The chain employs TRBV9 and TRBJ2-1; D not certain. CDR3 size: 16 residues. Between the trimmed V and J ends, which lost 4 bases and 0 bases, there was a span of 14 bases. CDR1 is SGDLS and CDR2 is YYNGEE in the germline V gene.

J is TRBJ1-5 and V is TRBV18, with a possible D match to TRBD1 (5 bases). Germline CDR1 and CDR2: KGHSH and LQKENI. V was trimmed by 4 bases and J by 0 bases, leaving 13 bases between them. This CDR3 has 16 amino acids. The CDR3 reads CASSLHPGNSNQPQHF. For the CDR3, the DNA is TGTGCCAGCTCACTGCACCCAGGGAATAGCAATCAGCCCCAGCATTTT.

The table lists this clone with a count of one. The J gene is TRBJ1-6, the V gene TRBV4-1; 7 nucleotides line up with TRBD1. The CDR3 sequence is 13 residues long. Germline-derived CDR1 and CDR2 are MGHRA and YSYEKL. V lost 3 bases to trimming and J lost 7 bases; unmatched junction nucleotides: 0. The CDR3 sequence is CASSQGQNSPLHF. In DNA form, the CDR3 reads TGCGCCAGCAGCCAGGGACAGAATTCACCCCTCCACTTT.

This clone was seen once. The chain couples TRBV9 to TRBJ1-1; D gene ambiguous. The CDR3 is 15 residues long. The germline CDR1 and CDR2 sequences are SGDLS and YYNGEE. V lost 6 bases, J lost 0 bases, and 15 bases lay in between. The DNA for the CDR3 is TGTGCCAGCACCCCCGTTAGTATCTTGAACACTGAAGCTTTCTTT. Amino acids: CASTPVSILNTEAFF.